Below, 18 T cell receptor beta chains from the same sample are listed, as sequenced in a study of blood T cell repertoires in COVID-19 (dated by TCRdb to about 2020). Library preparation used the immunoSEQ multiplex PCR assay. Sourced from immuneACCESS, this table was stored by TCRdb with only in-frame sequences that have V and J called. A share of the clones is absent; for the studies checked, an unresolved V gene accounts for under half, and the remainder has no known explanation. The sample data list some 250,000 clones, and around nine tenths of these were observed just once. The ten top clones hold over 1.5% of the sample. Sequencing input: peripheral blood. These receptor sequences come from a man aged 30 to 39 with active or convalescent COVID-19.

This chain links TRBV4-3 with TRBJ2-4, with TRBD2 matching 10 bases. The length of the CDR3 is 17 residues. V dropped 0 bases and J dropped 5; count of bases not matched to a gene: 7. The V gene's germline CDR1 is LGHNA and CDR2 YSLEER. CDR3 nucleotide sequence: TGCGCCAGCAGCCAAGATATGTCTAGCGGGGGAGAAAACATTCAGTACTTC. Protein product: CASSQDMSSGGENIQYF.

Comments on this clone: Other DNA sequences from this sample encode an identical CDR3 as well. The rearrangement uses TRBV6-5 and TRBJ1-5; unclear D gene. Trimming left V 2 bases short and J 4 bases short, with 9 bases between. CDR1 and CDR2 (germline): MNHEY, SVGAGI. CDR3 length: 14 residues. CDR3 loop: CASSYGGLNQPQHF. CDR3 DNA sequence: TGTGCCAGCAGTTACGGCGGATTGAATCAGCCCCAGCATTTT.

The rearrangement links TRBV3-1 (or the pseudogene TRBV3-2) to TRBJ1-6; possibly TRBD1 for D (5 bases). Germline values: CDR1 LGHDT, CDR2 YNNKEL (reference sequence). The CDR3 is made up of 15 amino acids. V was shortened by 1 base and J by 7 bases, with 11 bases between the two germline ends. CDR3 DNA sequence: TGTGCCAGCAGCCAAGTCCGCAGGGTCAATTCACCCCTCCACTTT. Amino acids: CASSQVRRVNSPLHF.

The rearrangement links TRBV18 to TRBJ1-4; D may be TRBD1 (5 bases). The germline V gene encodes CDR1 KGHSH and CDR2 LQKENI. CDR3 length equals 15 residues. V was shortened by 3 bases and J by 0 bases, with 8 bases between the two germline ends. For the CDR3, the DNA is TGTGCCAGCTCACCGGGGGGGGCAACTAATGAAAAACTGTTTTTT. Amino acid sequence: CASSPGGATNEKLFF.

This clone was detected once. The chain is built from TRBV5-6 and TRBJ2-3, with TRBD2 matching over 8 bases. CDR1 SGHDT and CDR2 YYEEEE come from the germline V gene. There are 18 residues in the CDR3. The J segment lost 2 bases and the V segment lost 5 bases, leaving 16 bases of the junction unmatched. CDR3: CASSYRAARGEFTDTQYF. The CDR3 bases are TGTGCCAGCAGTTACCGGGCTGCGCGGGGGGAGTTCACAGATACGCAGTATTTT.

The chain uses TRBV3-1 (or the pseudogene TRBV3-2) and TRBJ1-4; perhaps TRBD1 as D (6 bases). The CDR3 is made up of 17 amino acids. The germline gives CDR1 LGHDT, CDR2 YNNKEL (reference sequence). V gave up 4 bases and J gave up 6 bases, with 21 bases separating them. CDR3: CASSPSGEGEMDEKLFF. The CDR3 DNA reads as TGTGCCAGCAGCCCCTCTGGTGAGGGGGAGATGGATGAAAAACTGTTTTTT.

V is TRBV14 and J is TRBJ1-1, with 12 nucleotides matching TRBD1. CDR3 size: 15 residues. Per germline, CDR1 SGHDN and CDR2 FVKESK. V shed 3 bases and J 6 bases; nucleotides not matched to a gene: 5. Here the CDR3 DNA reads TGTGCCAGCAGCCAGGGACAGGGGGCCGGTCCTGAAGCTTTCTTT. Translation: CASSQGQGAGPEAFF.

This sequence joins TRBV21-1 and TRBJ1-5; the table's D call TRBD1 went unverified against the DNA. TRBV21-1 is a pseudogene. This CDR3 has 18 residues. CDR3 bases: TGTGCCAGCAGCAAAGAGTCGGGTAGGACAGATAGCAATCAGCCCCAGCATTTT. Amino acids: CASSKESGRTDSNQPQHF.

The count of this clone is one. This chain links TRBV6-5 with TRBJ1-3; TRBD1 matches at 7 bases. The germline CDR1 and CDR2 sequences are MNHEY and SVGAGI. V was pared by 7 bases and J by 2 bases, with 5 bases of the junction left unmatched. The length of the CDR3 is 14 residues. CDR3 loop: CASTKGQPGNTIYF. The CDR3, as DNA: TGTGCCAGCACCAAGGGACAGCCTGGAAACACCATATATTTT.

The J gene is TRBJ2-7, the V gene TRBV19, with 7 nucleotides matching TRBD2. Looked up from germline, CDR1 is LNHDA and CDR2 is SQIVND (reference sequence). Losses at the gene ends were 10 bases for V and 12 bases for J; bases not matched to a gene: 18. CDR3 length: 13 residues. CDR3: CATSLFTGGEPYF. CDR3 in DNA: TGTGCCACGAGTTTGTTTACGGGGGGAGAACCGTACTTC.

The CDR3 loop is CASSRDREETQYF. The CDR3, as DNA: TGTGCCAGCAGCAGGGACAGGGAAGAGACCCAGTACTTC. The chain employs TRBV5-4 and TRBJ2-5; 9 bases are shared with TRBD1. There are 13 residues in the CDR3. V lost 4 bases to trimming and J lost 3 bases; unmatched junction nucleotides: 1. Germline V gene data show CDR1 as SGHNT and CDR2 as YYREEE (reference sequence).

The chain employs TRBV4-2 and TRBJ2-3, with no clear D. CDR1 and CDR2 from the germline V gene are LGHNA and YNFKEQ. The germline V and J ends were trimmed by 2 bases and 2 bases, with 11 bases remaining between them. The CDR3 sequence is 15 residues long. The CDR3 here is CASSQNPIVTDTQYF. In DNA, the CDR3 is TGTGCCAGCAGCCAAAACCCGATAGTCACAGATACGCAGTATTTT.

The rearrangement joins TRBV7-9 to TRBJ1-6; a possible D gene is TRBD1 (6 bases). The ends were cut back, 6 bases at V and 7 bases at J, with 10 bases in the middle. The CDR3 has 13 amino acids. CDR1 and CDR2 from the germline V gene are SEHNR and FQNEAQ (reference sequence). The CDR3 sequence is CASSYTGNSPLHF. The CDR3 nucleotides read TGTGCCAGCAGTTATACAGGGAATTCACCCCTCCACTTT. Looking up the rest from reference TRBV7-9 and TRBJ1-6 gives the full variable domain: DTGVSQNPRHKITKRGQNVTFRCDPISEHNRLYWYRQTLGQGPEFLTYFQNEAQLEKSRLLSDRFSAERPKGSFSTLEIQRTEQGDSAMYLCASSYTGNSPLHFGNGTRLTVT.

This clone was detected only once. The genes are TRBV25-1 and TRBJ1-2, with TRBD1 identical over 7 bases. There are 14 residues in the CDR3. The V gene end was trimmed by 1 base and the J gene end by 8 bases; junction bases not matched to a gene: 7. CDR1 and CDR2 from the germline V gene are MGHDK and SYGVNS. The CDR3 DNA reads as TGTGCCAGCAGTGAATCTGAGACAGGGTCCGGCTACACCTTC. Residues: CASSESETGSGYTF.

About this clone: The junction and the germline gene differ at one end; a read error may be behind it. This rearrangement joins TRBV5-4 to TRBJ2-3; maybe TRBD2 (5 bases). Germline V gene lookup returns CDR1 SGHNT and CDR2 YYREEE (reference sequence). The CDR3 is 14 amino acids. CDR3 DNA: TGTGCCGGCAGAATGGACTGGAGCACAGATACGCAGTATTTT. It specifies CAGRMDWSTDTQYF.

The chain has TRBV3-1 (or the pseudogene TRBV3-2) and TRBJ2-7; D gene ambiguous. Germline V lookup: CDR1 LGHDT, CDR2 YNNKEL (reference sequence). The V end was cut by 0 bases, the J end by 3 bases, with 9 bases between. The CDR3 covers 14 residues. The CDR3 nucleotides read TGTGCCAGCAGCCAAGATATCTCCAGCTACGAGCAGTACTTC. Its translation: CASSQDISSYEQYF.

V is TRBV11-2 and J is TRBJ1-1, with 7 positions matching TRBD1. The CDR3 extends over 13 amino acids. V gave up 7 bases and J gave up 4 bases; unmatched junction bases: 6. Per the germline V gene, CDR1 is SGHAT and CDR2 is FQNNGV. The CDR3 region has the DNA TGTGCCAGCACCAGGGGGTATGGCACTGAAGCTTTCTTT. This gives the protein CASTRGYGTEAFF.

This clone was seen a single time. The chain links TRBV6-5 to TRBJ2-7, with 7 positions matching TRBD1. CDR1 is MNHEY and CDR2 is SVGAGI in the germline V gene. Trimming at V came to 7 bases and at J to 5 bases, leaving 5 bases not matched to a gene. The CDR3 extends over 12 amino acids. CDR3 nucleotide sequence: TGTGCCAGCATTAGGACAGGTAACGAGCAGTACTTC. Protein sequence: CASIRTGNEQYF.